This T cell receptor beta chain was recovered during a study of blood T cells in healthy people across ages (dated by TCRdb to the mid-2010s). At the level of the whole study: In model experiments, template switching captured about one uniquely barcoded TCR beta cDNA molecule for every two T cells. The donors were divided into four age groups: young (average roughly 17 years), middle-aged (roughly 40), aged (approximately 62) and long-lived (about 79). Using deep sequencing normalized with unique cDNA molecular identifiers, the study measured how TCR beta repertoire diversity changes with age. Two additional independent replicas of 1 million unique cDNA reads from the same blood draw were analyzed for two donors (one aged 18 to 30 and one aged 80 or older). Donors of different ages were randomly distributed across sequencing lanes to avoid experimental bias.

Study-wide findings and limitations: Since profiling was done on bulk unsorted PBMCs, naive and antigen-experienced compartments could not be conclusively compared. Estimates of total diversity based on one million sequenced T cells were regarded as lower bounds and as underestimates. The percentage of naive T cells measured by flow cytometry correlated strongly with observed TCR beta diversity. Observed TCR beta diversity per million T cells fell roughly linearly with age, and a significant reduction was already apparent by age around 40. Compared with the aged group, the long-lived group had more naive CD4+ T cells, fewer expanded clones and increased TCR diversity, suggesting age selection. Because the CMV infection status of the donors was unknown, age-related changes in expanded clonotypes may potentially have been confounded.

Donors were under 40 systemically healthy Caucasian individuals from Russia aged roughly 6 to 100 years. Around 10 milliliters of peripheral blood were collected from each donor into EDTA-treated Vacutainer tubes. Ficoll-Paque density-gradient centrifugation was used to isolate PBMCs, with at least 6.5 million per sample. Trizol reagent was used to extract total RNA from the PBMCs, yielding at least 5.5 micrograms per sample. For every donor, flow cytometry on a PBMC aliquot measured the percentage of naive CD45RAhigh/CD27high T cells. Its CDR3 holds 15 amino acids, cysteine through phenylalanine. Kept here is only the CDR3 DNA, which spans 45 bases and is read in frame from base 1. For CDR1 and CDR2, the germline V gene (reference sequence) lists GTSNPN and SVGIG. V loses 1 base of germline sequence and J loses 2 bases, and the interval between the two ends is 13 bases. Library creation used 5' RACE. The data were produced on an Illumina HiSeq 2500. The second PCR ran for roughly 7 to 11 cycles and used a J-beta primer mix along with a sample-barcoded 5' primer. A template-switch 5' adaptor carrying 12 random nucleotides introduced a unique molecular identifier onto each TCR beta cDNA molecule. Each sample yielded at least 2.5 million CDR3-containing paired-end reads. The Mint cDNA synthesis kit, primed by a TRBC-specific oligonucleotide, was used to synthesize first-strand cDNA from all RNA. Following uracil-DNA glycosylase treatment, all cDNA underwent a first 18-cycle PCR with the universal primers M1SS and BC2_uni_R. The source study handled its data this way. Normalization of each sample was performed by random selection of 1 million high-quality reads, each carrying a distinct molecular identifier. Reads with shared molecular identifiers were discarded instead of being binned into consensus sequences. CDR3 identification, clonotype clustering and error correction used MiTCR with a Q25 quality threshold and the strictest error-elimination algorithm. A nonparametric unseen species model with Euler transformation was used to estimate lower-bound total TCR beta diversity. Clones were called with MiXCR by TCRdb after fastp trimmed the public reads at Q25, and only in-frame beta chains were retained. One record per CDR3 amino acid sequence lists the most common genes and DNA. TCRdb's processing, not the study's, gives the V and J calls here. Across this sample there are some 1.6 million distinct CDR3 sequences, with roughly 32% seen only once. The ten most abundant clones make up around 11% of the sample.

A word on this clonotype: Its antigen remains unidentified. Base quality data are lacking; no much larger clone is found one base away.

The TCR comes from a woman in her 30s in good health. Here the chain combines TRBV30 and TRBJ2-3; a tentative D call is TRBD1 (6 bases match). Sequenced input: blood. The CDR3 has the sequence CAWSDPGQITDTQYF. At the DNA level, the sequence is TGTGCCTGGAGTGACCCAGGACAGATCACAGATACGCAGTATTTT.